This T cell receptor (beta chain) stems from a study of cytomegalovirus exposure and HLA in healthy donors. Across the whole study: The study placed over 65% of its approximately 400 genotyped donors in the Caucasian-associated ancestry cluster. Points from the study as a whole: Reportedly, fewer N-insertions than the 666-donor mean appeared in an Asian-associated ancestry cluster in a later analysis.

Primers included in the PCR were 60 Vbeta and 13 Jbeta primers. Some clones are missing from TCRdb's copy, which holds only in-frame ones; the method was immunoSEQ multiplex PCR. The sample records roughly 200,000 clones, 75% to 90% being singletons. Comment on this clone: Antigen: not known.

Germline V gene data show CDR1 as SGHTA and CDR2 as FQGNSA. The V end lost 1 base, the J end lost 4 bases, and 8 bases lay between the germline ends. CDR3 length: 14 residues. The sequenced sample was PBMCs. This chain connects TRBV7-2 to TRBJ1-5, with D uncertain. The receptor was derived from a young woman in good health and CMV-seronegative. The CDR3 DNA sequence: TGTGCCAGCAGCTTAGAGCGGAGGAATCAGCCCCAGCATTTT. As protein: CASSLERRNQPQHF.